Below, 5 T cell receptor beta chains from the same sample are listed, as sequenced in a study of T-cell memory formation after mild COVID-19. TCRdb re-called the 5' RACE reads through MiXCR, storing one row per CDR3 protein. Among over 400,000 distinct CDR3 sequences, 20% to 30% were seen once, and the ten largest hold around 13%. Sample: PBMCs or a T cell subset sorted from them (not recorded which). These receptors were taken from an adult woman who had mild COVID-19 (a few samples of this study predate the infection). Cell type and time point are not known.

The chain carries TRBV12-3 or TRBV12-4 and TRBJ1-1; possible D gene TRBD1, 5 bases. The CDR3 loop spans 15 amino acids. Trimming removed 5 bases from V and 6 bases from J, with 19 bases in between. The CDR3 sequence is CASSPWNGGGSEAFF. The CDR3 nucleotides are TGTGCCAGCAGTCCCTGGAACGGGGGAGGGTCTGAAGCTTTCTTT.

This clonotype was counted only a few times. The gene calls are TRBV29-1 and TRBJ2-7; no clear D. Trimming shortened V by 4 bases and J by 4 bases, and 14 bases separated the two germline ends. Germline V gene sequence: CDR1 SQVTM, CDR2 ANQGSEA. The CDR3 has 13 amino acids. The CDR3 region is CSVVVVGTYEQYF. CDR3 coding DNA: TGCAGCGTTGTGGTAGTAGGCACTTACGAGCAGTACTTC.

This clonotype came up a few times. This sequence joins TRBV5-1 and TRBJ2-2, with 9 bases lining up with TRBD1. The CDR3 extends over 18 amino acids. Germline V CDR1 and CDR2: SGHRS, YFSETQ. The J segment lost 3 bases and the V segment lost 3 bases, leaving 12 bases of the junction unmatched. The CDR3 spells CASSSFDRDREHTGELFF. The CDR3 DNA sequence: TGCGCCAGCAGCTCCTTCGACCGGGACAGGGAGCACACCGGGGAGCTGTTTTTT.

The chain recombines TRBV5-1 with TRBJ2-5, with D hard to call. The CDR3 is 15 amino acids. Trimming cost V 4 bases and J 4 bases, with 17 bases left between them. Germline values: CDR1 SGHRS, CDR2 YFSETQ. The CDR3 is CASSLDPTARETQYF. The CDR3 nucleotides are TGCGCCAGCAGCCTGGACCCTACCGCGCGAGAGACCCAGTACTTC.

CDR3 amino acids: CASSLYAPYEQYF. CDR3 in DNA: TGTGCCAGCAGCTTATATGCTCCTTACGAGCAGTACTTC. The rearrangement joins TRBV7-2 to TRBJ2-7, with no clear D. This CDR3 has 13 amino acids. Germline assignment: CDR1 SGHTA and CDR2 FQGNSA. The V gene lost 2 bases and the J gene lost 4 bases, with 9 bases spanning the gap.